This T cell receptor beta chain stems from a study of cytomegalovirus exposure and HLA in healthy donors. This CDR3 has 15 amino acids. Germline values: CDR1 MGHRA, CDR2 YSYEKL. V was trimmed by 1 base and J by 2 bases, leaving 12 bases between them. The repertoire was sequenced with immunoSEQ multiplex PCR; TCRdb's copy has only in-frame clones and lacks some. The table lists about 220,000 clones, around nine tenths of them singletons. This TCR derives from a young man in good health and CMV-seronegative. Sequences were obtained from PBMCs. V gene TRBV4-1 combines with J gene TRBJ2-7; possibly TRBD2 for D (6 bases). In DNA, the CDR3 is TGCGCCAGCAGCCAAGGTCAGGACTACACCTACGAGCAGTACTTC. Its protein product is CASSQGQDYTYEQYF.